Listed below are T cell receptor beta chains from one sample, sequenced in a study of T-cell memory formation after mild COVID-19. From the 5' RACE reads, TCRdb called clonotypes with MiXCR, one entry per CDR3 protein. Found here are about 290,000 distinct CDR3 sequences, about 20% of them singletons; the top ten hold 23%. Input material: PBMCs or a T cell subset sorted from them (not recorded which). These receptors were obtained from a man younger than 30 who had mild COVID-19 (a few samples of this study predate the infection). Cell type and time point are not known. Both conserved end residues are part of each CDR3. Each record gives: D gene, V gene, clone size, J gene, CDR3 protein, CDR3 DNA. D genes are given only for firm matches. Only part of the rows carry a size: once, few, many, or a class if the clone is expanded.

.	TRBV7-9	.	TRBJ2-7	CASSFGPVNYEQYF	TGTGCCAGCAGCTTCGGGCCCGTCAACTACGAGCAGTACTTC
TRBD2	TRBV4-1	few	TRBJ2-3	CASSQDVGRGYTDTQYF	TGCGCCAGCAGCCAAGATGTGGGGCGGGGGTACACAGATACGCAGTATTTT
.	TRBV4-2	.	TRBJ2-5	CASSPRSVGAGDQYF	TGTGCCAGCAGCCCGCGGTCGGTGGGGGCGGGCGACCAGTACTTC
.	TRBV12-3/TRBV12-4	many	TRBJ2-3	CASSFADTQYF	TGTGCCAGCAGCTTCGCGGATACGCAGTATTTT
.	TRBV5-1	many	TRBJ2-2	CASSLGTNTGELFF	TGCGCCAGCAGCTTAGGGACTAACACCGGGGAGCTGTTTTTT
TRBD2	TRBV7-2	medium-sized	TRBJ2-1	CASSLGGGYNEQFF	TGTGCCAGCAGTTTGGGCGGGGGGTACAATGAGCAGTTCTTC
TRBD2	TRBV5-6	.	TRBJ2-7	CASSETSGGKDEQYF	TGTGCCAGCAGCGAGACTAGCGGGGGGAAGGACGAGCAGTACTTC
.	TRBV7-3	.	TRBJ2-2	CASSFGSMNTGELFF	TGTGCCAGCAGCTTTGGGTCGATGAACACCGGGGAGCTGTTTTTT
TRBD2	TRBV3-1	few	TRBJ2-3	CASSLISSGGQTHTQYF	TGTGCCAGCAGCCTTATCTCTAGCGGGGGGCAGACCCATACGCAGTATTTT
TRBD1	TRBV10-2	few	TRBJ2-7	CASSGGGQAAYEQYF	TGCGCCAGCAGTGGTGGGGGACAGGCGGCCTACGAGCAGTACTTC
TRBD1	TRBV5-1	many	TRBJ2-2	CASSFGDRVSGELFF	TGCGCCAGCAGCTTCGGGGACAGGGTTTCCGGGGAGCTGTTTTTT
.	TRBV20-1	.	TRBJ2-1	CSARVAVAYNEQFF	TGCAGTGCTAGAGTTGCGGTCGCCTACAATGAGCAGTTCTTC
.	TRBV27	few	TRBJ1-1	CASSLGLGAGTEAFF	TGTGCCAGCAGCCTTGGGCTAGGGGCTGGCACTGAAGCTTTCTTT
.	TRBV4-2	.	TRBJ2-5	CASSGIQETQYF	TGTGCCAGCAGCGGTATACAAGAGACCCAGTACTTC
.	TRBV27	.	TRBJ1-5	CASRPRPRGPQHF	TGTGCCAGCAGACCCCGGCCACGGGGGCCCCAGCATTTT
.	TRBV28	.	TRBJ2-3	CASSGSQTSTDTQYF	TGTGCCAGCAGTGGATCCCAGACTAGCACAGATACGCAGTATTTT
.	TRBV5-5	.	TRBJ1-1	CASSLGGARWAFF	TGTGCCAGCAGCTTGGGGGGGGCGCGTTGGGCTTTCTTT
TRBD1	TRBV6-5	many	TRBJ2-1	CASSYRDRGRAEQFF	TGTGCCAGCAGTTATAGGGACAGGGGGCGGGCTGAGCAGTTCTTC
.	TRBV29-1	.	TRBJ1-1	CSVSGIGANTEAFF	TGCAGCGTTTCAGGGATTGGGGCGAACACTGAAGCTTTCTTT
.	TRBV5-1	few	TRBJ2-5	CASSLALSSGTQETQYF	TGCGCCAGCAGCTTGGCCTTGTCGTCGGGGACCCAAGAGACCCAGTACTTC
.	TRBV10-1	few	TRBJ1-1	CASSEGGIVEAFF	TGCGCCAGCAGTGAAGGGGGTATAGTTGAAGCTTTCTTT
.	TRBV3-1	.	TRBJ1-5	CASSQRYSNQPQHF	TGTGCCAGCAGCCAACGATATAGCAATCAGCCCCAGCATTTT
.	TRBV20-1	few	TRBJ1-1	CSGIRGQLDTEAFF	TGCAGCGGTATTCGAGGACAGTTAGACACTGAAGCTTTCTTT
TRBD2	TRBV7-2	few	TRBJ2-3	CASSLGTLAGGLADTQYF	TGTGCCAGCAGCTTAGGCACCCTAGCGGGGGGGTTGGCAGATACGCAGTATTTT
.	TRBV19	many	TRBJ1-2	CASSPGLGYGYTF	TGTGCCAGTAGTCCGGGACTGGGCTATGGCTACACCTTC
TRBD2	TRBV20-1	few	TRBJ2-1	CSAMRLAGDDEQFF	TGCAGTGCTATGAGGCTAGCGGGGGATGATGAGCAGTTCTTC
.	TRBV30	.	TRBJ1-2	CAWSGGGLLTGYTF	TGTGCCTGGAGTGGTGGGGGCCTTCTGACTGGCTACACCTTC
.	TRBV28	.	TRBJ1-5	CASAGQHQPQHF	TGTGCCAGCGCCGGGCAGCATCAGCCCCAGCATTTT
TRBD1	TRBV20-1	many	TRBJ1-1	CSARNGDREVTEAFF	TGCAGTGCTAGAAATGGGGACAGGGAGGTCACTGAAGCTTTCTTT
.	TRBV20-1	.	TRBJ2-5	CSASMVGGRETQYF	TGCAGTGCTAGTATGGTCGGGGGCCGGGAGACCCAGTACTTC
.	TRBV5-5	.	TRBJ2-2	CASSPYTTTNTGELFF	TGTGCCAGCAGCCCATATACCACTACGAACACCGGGGAGCTGTTTTTT
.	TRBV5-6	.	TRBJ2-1	CASSLGLLSYNEQFF	TGTGCCAGCAGCTTGGGGCTTCTCTCCTACAATGAGCAGTTCTTC
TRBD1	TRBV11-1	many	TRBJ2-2	CASSPDRLNTGELFF	TGTGCCAGCAGCCCGGACAGGCTGAACACCGGGGAGCTGTTTTTT
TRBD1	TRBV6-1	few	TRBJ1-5	CASSEGGGMEPQHF	TGTGCCAGCAGTGAGGGAGGGGGCATGGAGCCCCAGCATTTT
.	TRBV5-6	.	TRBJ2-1	CASSLPGAQSGAHEQFF	TGTGCCAGCAGCTTGCCCGGGGCTCAATCAGGTGCCCATGAGCAGTTCTTC